One and the same sample provided the 14 T cell receptor beta chains below, sequenced in a study of shared clonotypes between healthy human individuals. The repertoire was sequenced with immunoSEQ multiplex PCR; TCRdb's copy has only in-frame clones and lacks some. The sample lists about 2,500,000 clones; approximately 92% were seen once. The sequencing input was naive CD4+ T cells sorted from blood. Noted subset: CD45RA+ positively selected. The source of these receptors is a man aged 18 to 30 in good health.

This chain links TRBV5-1 with TRBJ2-2, with 10 bases fitting TRBD1. The germline CDR1 and CDR2 sequences are SGHRS and YFSETQ. The CDR3 loop spans 16 amino acids. Trimming at V came to 2 bases and at J to 2 bases, leaving 3 bases not matched to a gene. The CDR3 sequence is CASSFGDRGNTGELFF. The CDR3 DNA reads as TGCGCCAGCAGCTTCGGGGACAGGGGTAACACCGGGGAGCTGTTTTTT.

The chain is built from TRBV28 and TRBJ1-2; TRBD1 might be the D (6 bases). The CDR3 loop spans 12 amino acids. Germline assignment: CDR1 MDHEN and CDR2 SYDVKM. V shed 9 bases and J shed 2 bases, with 10 bases lying between them. The CDR3 reads CASGDNNYGYTF. The CDR3 region has the DNA TGTGCCAGTGGGGACAACAACTATGGCTACACCTTC.

The chain has TRBV10-2 and TRBJ2-1; TRBD2 agrees at 7 bases. Germline V gene lookup returns CDR1 WSHSY and CDR2 SAAADI. V gave up 5 bases and J gave up 6 bases; unmatched junction bases: 7. CDR3 length: 14 residues. The CDR3 coding sequence is TGCGCCAGCAGTCTTAGCGGGCCCCTCAATGAGCAGTTCTTC. Its translation is CASSLSGPLNEQFF.

The chain recombines TRBV6-5 with TRBJ1-1; D gene unclear. Germline lookup yields CDR1 MNHEY and CDR2 SVGAGI. V shed 5 bases and J shed 0 bases, with 10 bases lying between them. The CDR3 extends over 14 amino acids. The CDR3 coding sequence is TGTGCCAGCAGTCCTTATGGTATGAACACTGAAGCTTTCTTT. It specifies CASSPYGMNTEAFF.

The chain joins TRBV7-2 to TRBJ2-3; possible D gene TRBD1, 6 bases. The CDR3 has 13 amino acids. Deletions cut 1 base from V and 10 bases from J, with 12 bases between. Germline loops: CDR1 SGHTA, CDR2 FQGNSA. CDR3 sequence reads: CASSLVQGSAQYF. The CDR3 DNA is TGTGCCAGCAGCTTAGTACAGGGTTCGGCGCAGTATTTT.

The chain links TRBV2 to TRBJ2-7, with D possibly being TRBD1 or TRBD2 (5 bases each). The germline gives CDR1 SNHLY, CDR2 FYNNEI. V shed 2 bases and J shed 2 bases, with 28 bases lying between them. CDR3 length: 20 amino acids. This CDR3 reads CASSERVAGLGQGVTYEQYF. The CDR3 nucleotides read TGTGCCAGCAGTGAAAGGGTGGCGGGCCTGGGGCAGGGAGTGACCTACGAGCAGTACTTC.

This clone was seen once. The chain joins TRBV19 to TRBJ2-7, with D unclear. Germline CDR1 is LNHDA and CDR2 is SQIVND (reference sequence). The CDR3 extends over 16 amino acids. Trimming cost V 5 bases and J 3 bases, with 20 bases left between them. CDR3 sequence (DNA): TGTGCCAGTAGTCCACTCTCCGGAAGCCAGTACTACGAGCAGTACTTC. This codes for CASSPLSGSQYYEQYF.

Note on this clone: Other nucleotide sequences from this sample produce the same CDR3. V and J are TRBV30 and TRBJ2-7; D is tentatively TRBD1 or TRBD2 (5 bases each). V was clipped by 2 bases and J by 7 bases, with 9 bases between them. This CDR3 is built from 11 residues. CDR1 is GTSNPN and CDR2 is SVGIG in the germline V gene (reference sequence). CDR3: CAWSLEGEQYF. As DNA, the CDR3 is TGTGCCTGGAGTCTCGAGGGGGAGCAGTACTTC.

The chain combines TRBV5-6 with TRBJ1-4; the match to TRBD1 covers 9 bases. With V trimmed by 4 bases and J by 5 bases, 3 bases remained unmatched. This CDR3 contains 14 residues. Per germline, CDR1 SGHDT and CDR2 YYEEEE. In nucleotides, the CDR3 is TGTGCCAGCAGCACCGGGACAGGGAATGAAAAACTGTTTTTT. This translates into CASSTGTGNEKLFF. The variable domain in full, completed from reference TRBV5-6 and TRBJ1-4, reads DAGVTQSPTHLIKTRGQQVTLRCSPKSGHDTVSWYQQALGQGPQFIFQYYEEEERQRGNFPDRFSGHQFPNYSSELNVNALLLGDSALYLCASSTGTGNEKLFFGSGTQLSVL.

The V call is TRBV7-9, the J call TRBJ2-7; D remains ambiguous. The V gene's germline CDR1 is SEHNR and CDR2 FQNEAQ (reference sequence). Trimming removed 4 bases from V and 2 bases from J, with 12 bases in between. This CDR3 region has 14 residues. CDR3 bases: TGTGCCAGCAGCTCTAGATTCAGTACCTACGAGCAGTACTTC. Amino acid sequence: CASSSRFSTYEQYF.

This chain uses TRBV4-1 with TRBJ2-3, with no clear D. The CDR3 runs 14 residues. Germline CDR1 is MGHRA and CDR2 is YSYEKL. Trimming removed 0 bases at V and 4 bases at J, with 8 bases between. This CDR3 reads CASSQDLFSDTQYF. The CDR3 DNA sequence: TGCGCCAGCAGCCAAGACTTGTTTTCAGATACGCAGTATTTT.

The rearrangement joins TRBV5-1 to TRBJ2-3; 9 nucleotides agree with TRBD2. V shed 3 bases, J shed 1 base, and the junction held 12 bases outside the gene matches. The CDR3 covers 18 residues. Germline V gene lookup returns CDR1 SGHRS and CDR2 YFSETQ. CDR3 nucleotide sequence: TGCGCCAGCAGCTCCCGGACACAGGTAGCGGGGGGCACAGATACGCAGTATTTT. Protein: CASSSRTQVAGGTDTQYF.

The chain links TRBV9 to TRBJ1-2, with a weak D call TRBD1 (6 bases). CDR1 and CDR2 from the germline V gene are SGDLS and YYNGEE. CDR3 length: 15 amino acids. The V and J ends lost 0 bases and 1 base respectively, with 10 bases between them. CDR3: CASSVAVGGNYGYTF. DNA of the CDR3: TGTGCCAGCAGCGTAGCTGTAGGGGGTAACTATGGCTACACCTTC.

CDR3 sequence reads: CAIVRAGGSPNEQFF. The CDR3 nucleotides read TGCGCCATAGTCCGCGCGGGAGGTTCCCCCAATGAGCAGTTCTTC. The genes are TRBV10-1 and TRBJ2-1, with TRBD2 matching over 8 bases. CDR1 and CDR2 from the germline V gene are WNHNN and SYGVQD (reference sequence). The CDR3 is 15 amino acids. The ends lost 10 bases at V and 6 bases at J; junction bases unmatched: 14.